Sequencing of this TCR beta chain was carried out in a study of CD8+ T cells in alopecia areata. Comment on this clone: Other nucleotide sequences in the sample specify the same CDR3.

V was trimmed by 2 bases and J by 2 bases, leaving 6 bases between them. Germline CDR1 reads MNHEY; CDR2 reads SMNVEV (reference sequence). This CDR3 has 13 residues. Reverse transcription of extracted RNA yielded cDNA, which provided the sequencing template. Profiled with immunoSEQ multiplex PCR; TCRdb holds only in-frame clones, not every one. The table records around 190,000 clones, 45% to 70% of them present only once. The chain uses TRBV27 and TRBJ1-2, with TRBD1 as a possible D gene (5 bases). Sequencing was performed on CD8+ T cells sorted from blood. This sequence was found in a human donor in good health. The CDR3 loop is CASSLGGNYGYTF. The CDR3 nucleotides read TGTGCCAGCAGTTTAGGGGGGAACTATGGCTACACCTTC.